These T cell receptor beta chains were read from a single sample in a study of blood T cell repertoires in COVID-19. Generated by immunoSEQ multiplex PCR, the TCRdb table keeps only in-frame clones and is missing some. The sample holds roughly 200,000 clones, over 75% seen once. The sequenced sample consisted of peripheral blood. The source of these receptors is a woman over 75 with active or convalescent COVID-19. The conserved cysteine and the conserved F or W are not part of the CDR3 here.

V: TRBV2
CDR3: ASRDGRGQETQY

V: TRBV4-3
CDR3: ASSQDYAGGTYEQY

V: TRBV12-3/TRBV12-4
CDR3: ASSPDLYGYT

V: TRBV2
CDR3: ASSVLRVGGTGANVLT

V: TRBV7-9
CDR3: ASRYYNEQF

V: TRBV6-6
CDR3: ASSPLRTDVSSRNSPLH

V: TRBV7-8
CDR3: ASSQWTGGSNQPQH

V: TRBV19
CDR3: ASSIQRTSTDTQY

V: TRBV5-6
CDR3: ASSFSRGGRDTQY

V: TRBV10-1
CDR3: ASSEFQGLSGNTIY

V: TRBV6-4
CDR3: ASSDSIQPGTDTQY

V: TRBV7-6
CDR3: ASGSLADTGELF

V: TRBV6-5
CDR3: ASLAENQETQY

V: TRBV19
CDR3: ASSMLSYTGNTIY

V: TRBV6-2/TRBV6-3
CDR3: ASSMTGVYGYT

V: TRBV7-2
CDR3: ASSPTTGGIQETQY

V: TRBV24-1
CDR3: ATSDSGRGGGYT

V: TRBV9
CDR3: ASSPGQGDGYT

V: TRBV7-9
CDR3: ASSPGTSYHEQY

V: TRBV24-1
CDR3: ATSDPRGHGETQY

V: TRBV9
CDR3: ASSVVASGGTQF

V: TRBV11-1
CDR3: ASSLDTKNIQY

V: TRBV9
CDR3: ASSDPGQGNTIY

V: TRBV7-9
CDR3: ASSLVSDRWY

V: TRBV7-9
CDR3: ASSFTDSGTGWYT

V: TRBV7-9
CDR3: ASSLAGQEGNTIY

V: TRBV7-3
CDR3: ASSLGLAGVTDTQY

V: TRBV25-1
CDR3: ASSESGFEGGYT

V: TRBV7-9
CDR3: ASSLGTDSQPQH

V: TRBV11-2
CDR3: ASSVGLAGGYEQY

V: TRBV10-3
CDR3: ATVDRRLGNTIY

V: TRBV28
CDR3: AIAGRTTLQPQH

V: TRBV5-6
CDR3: ASSSTLSSATEQF

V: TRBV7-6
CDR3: ASSLNSGQVETQY

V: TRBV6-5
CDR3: ASSSDAGETYEQY

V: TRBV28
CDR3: ASSPGGLSTDTQY

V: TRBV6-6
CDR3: ASGRGYSTDTQY

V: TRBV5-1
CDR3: ASSSLGQHQETQY

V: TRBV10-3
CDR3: ANGATGASYEQY

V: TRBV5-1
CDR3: ASSIGGASYNEQF

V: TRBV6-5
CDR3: ASHGNTEAF

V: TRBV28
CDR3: ASLVGNNQPQH

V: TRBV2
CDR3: ASSTSNYGYT

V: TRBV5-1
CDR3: ASSKETTGNGNTIY

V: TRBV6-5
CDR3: ASSYQPSGGTDTQY